Following are 21 T cell receptor beta chains from one sample sequenced in a study of tumor and adjacent non-tumor tissue in lung cancer. A modified ARM-PCR protocol with three rounds of nested PCR amplified TCRbeta. TCRdb processed the multiplex PCR reads anew with MiXCR; each CDR3 protein has one entry. This table has tens of thousands of distinct CDR3 sequences, about two thirds appearing once. No cell sorting was done before RNA was extracted from the tissue. This non-tumor lung sample came from over 3 cm beyond the tumor edge. Source material: distant non-tumor lung tissue. These receptor sequences come from a woman aged 70-85 years with non-small cell lung cancer.

For this clonotype: An end of the junction does not agree with germline; a read error may underlie this. The chain employs TRBV5-1 and TRBJ2-5; D uncertain. Germline CDR1 is SGHRS and CDR2 is YFSETQ. The CDR3 loop spans 11 amino acids. The CDR3 here is CASGFEETQYF. CDR3 nucleotides: TGCGCCAGCGGCTTCGAAGAGACCCAGTACTTC.

This clonotype was detected only a few times. A much larger clone lies one base from this, so it may be a read error. The rearrangement links TRBV2 to TRBJ2-6; a weak D match, TRBD1 (5 bases). The length of the CDR3 is 14 residues. The germline CDR1 and CDR2 sequences are SNHLY and FYNNEI. DNA of the CDR3: TGTGCCAGACAGACTCACTCTGGGGCCAACATCCTGACTTTC. Encoded protein: CARQTHSGANILTF.

The V and J genes are TRBV7-9 and TRBJ2-5, with unresolved D. This CDR3 is built from 16 residues. Trimming pared 6 bases from V and 3 bases from J, leaving 20 bases between. Germline V CDR1 and CDR2: SEHNR, FQNEAQ (reference sequence). CDR3 coding DNA: TGTGCCAGCAGTACTGCTTTGGGCTTGTACGAAGAGACCCAGTACTTC. Encoded protein: CASSTALGLYEETQYF.

This clonotype was detected many times. The gene calls are TRBV7-9 and TRBJ2-2; the D is unclear. Germline CDR1 reads SEHNR; CDR2 reads FQNEAQ (reference sequence). V dropped 5 bases and J dropped 4 bases, with 2 bases sitting between them. The CDR3 has 11 residues. CDR3 in amino acids: CASSITGELFF. DNA for the CDR3: TGTGCCAGCAGCATCACCGGGGAGCTGTTTTTT.

Details on this clonotype: As the CDR3 is not closed by the conserved phenylalanine or tryptophan, this likely results from a read error. J is TRBJ2-7 and V is TRBV5-4; TRBD2 might be the D (6 bases). This CDR3 spans 18 amino acids. Germline assignment: CDR1 SGHNT and CDR2 YYREEE (reference sequence). The CDR3 DNA follows: TGTGCCGGCAGCTTGGATCGGGGTTCGGGGGATGGACGCTACGAGCAGTACATC. Its translation: CAGSLDRGSGDGRYEQYI.

The rearrangement uses TRBV4-1 and TRBJ2-2, with 13 bases identical to TRBD2. This CDR3 comprises 21 residues. Germline values: CDR1 MGHRA, CDR2 YSYEKL. Trimming cost V 8 bases and J 0 bases; bases outside gene matches: 18. For the CDR3, the DNA is TGCGCCAGCGGTCCCCTCACCTTAAGACTAGCGGGAGGCTCGAACACCGGGGAGCTGTTTTTT. Protein product: CASGPLTLRLAGGSNTGELFF.

On this clonotype itself: Since no conserved phenylalanine or tryptophan closes the CDR3, a read error is the likely cause. This chain joins TRBV5-4 and TRBJ2-1; 12 bases are a match to TRBD2. CDR3 length: 15 residues. Germline V gene sequence: CDR1 SGHNT, CDR2 YYREEE (reference sequence). Here the CDR3 reads CAGSSTSGGIYEQFL. Written as DNA, the CDR3 is TGTGCCGGCAGCTCGACTAGCGGGGGCATCTATGAGCAGTTCTTA.

This clonotype appeared a single time. The CDR3 ends on some other residue instead of the conserved phenylalanine or tryptophan, so this is likely a read error. The chain carries TRBV29-1 and TRBJ2-1, with 7 bases lining up with TRBD2. From germline, CDR1 is SQVTM and CDR2 ANQGSEA. The J segment lost 0 bases and the V segment lost 8 bases, leaving 7 bases of the junction unmatched. This CDR3 is 14 amino acids long. CDR3 loop: CSTPSSGSYNEQFS. The CDR3 DNA is TGCAGCACCCCGTCTAGCGGCTCCTACAATGAGCAGTTCTCC.

Points on this clonotype: Likely a read error: the CDR3 ends without its conserved phenylalanine or tryptophan. CDR3 in DNA: TGTGCCAGCAGCTTAGAGTGGGGACTATCGGGAGTTAACTACAATGAGCAGTTCTCC. Translating gives CASSLEWGLSGVNYNEQFS. The J gene is TRBJ2-1, the V gene TRBV11-2; the match to TRBD2 covers 7 bases. This CDR3 comprises 19 residues. CDR1 SGHAT and CDR2 FQNNGV come from the germline V gene. J lost 3 bases, V lost 0 bases, and 14 bases had no gene match.

Note on this clonotype: The junction departs from germline at one end; a sequencing error may be responsible. The chain uses TRBV29-1 and TRBJ2-1; the match to TRBD2 covers 8 bases. The CDR3 is 11 amino acids. The germline CDR1 and CDR2 sequences are SQVTM and ANQGSEA. The CDR3 loop reads CSYNEAGDRGF. As DNA, the CDR3 is TGCAGCTATAACGAAGCGGGAGATAGGGGCTTC.

This clonotype was seen just once. For the CDR3, the DNA is TGTGCCAGCGCTTCAGGGGGCACTAGCACAGATACGCAGTATTTT. Translating gives CASASGGTSTDTQYF. The chain recombines TRBV28 with TRBJ2-3; 8 bases fit TRBD1. The CDR3 totals 15 residues. Per germline, CDR1 MDHEN and CDR2 SYDVKM. Trimming at V came to 8 bases and at J to 0 bases, leaving 7 bases not matched to a gene. The full variable domain, completed using reference TRBV28 and TRBJ2-3, is DVKVTQSSRYLVKRTGEKVFLECVQDMDHENMFWYRQDPGLGLRLIYFSYDVKMKEKGDIPEGYSVSREKKERFSLILESASTNQTSMYLCASASGGTSTDTQYFGPGTRLTVL.

In regard to this clonotype: A read error may produce the germline difference seen at one junction end. This sequence joins TRBV6-1 and TRBJ1-5, with D maybe TRBD1 (6 bases). The CDR3 spans 16 residues. Germline V gene sequence: CDR1 MNHNS, CDR2 SASEGT. Here the CDR3 reads CASSDRFDRLSQSQHF. Here the CDR3 DNA reads TGTGCCAGCAGTGACCGCTTTGACAGGTTGAGTCAGTCCCAGCATTTT.

On this clonotype itself: One junction end disagrees with the germline gene, perhaps due to a read error. The chain carries TRBV5-6 and TRBJ2-7; D not certain. The CDR3 is 13 residues long. Germline CDR1 reads SGHDT; CDR2 reads YYEEEE. CDR3 bases: TGTGCCAGCAGCTTCTCCGACGGGCCCGAGCATTACTTC. Translated, it gives CASSFSDGPEHYF.

This clonotype showed up just a few times. This rearrangement joins TRBV28 to TRBJ2-3; 8 bases are shared with TRBD2. Germline lookup yields CDR1 MDHEN and CDR2 SYDVKM. V was clipped by 4 bases and J by 2 bases; unmatched bases: 17. This CDR3 is 19 amino acids long. The CDR3 nucleotides read TGTGCCAGCAGTTCCCGGACGCACCTTCAGCGGGAGCCCACAGATACGCAGTATTTT. This codes for CASSSRTHLQREPTDTQYF.

This clonotype was observed a handful of times. Relative to the germline gene, one junction end is altered; a read error may explain this. The gene calls are TRBV7-9 and TRBJ1-5; 8 bases line up with TRBD1. Germline CDR1 reads SEHNR; CDR2 reads FQNEAQ (reference sequence). The CDR3 length is 14 residues. The CDR3 sequence is CASSLLTGDQSQHF. The CDR3 DNA is TGTGCCAGCAGCCTCTTGACAGGGGATCAGTCCCAGCATTTT.

About this clonotype: Possible read error: a much larger clone is one base away. The CDR3 coding sequence is TGTGTCAGTACCTCAGGGGGGGCGTTTTTGACTTTCTTT. Encoded protein: CVSTSGGAFLTFF. The chain recombines TRBV28 with TRBJ1-1; 7 bases are shared with TRBD1. The CDR3 covers 13 residues. CDR1 is MDHEN, CDR2 SYDVKM, per germline.

Points on this clonotype: A much larger clone lies a single base off, so this may be a read error. No conserved phenylalanine or tryptophan is present at the end of the CDR3, so a read error is the likely explanation. V is TRBV5-1 and J is TRBJ1-1; D remains unclear. Germline lookup yields CDR1 SGHRS and CDR2 YFSETQ. Trimming pared 1 base from V and 2 bases from J, leaving 12 bases between. CDR3 length: 15 amino acids. CDR3 amino acids: CASSLLIRGNTEAFV. In nucleotides, the CDR3 is TGCGCCAGCAGCTTGTTGATCCGGGGAAACACTGAAGCTTTCGTT.

J is TRBJ2-1 and V is TRBV5-4; D perhaps matches TRBD2 (5 bases). The V end lost 10 bases, the J end lost 9 bases, and 20 bases lay between the germline ends. The germline V gene has CDR1 SGHNT and CDR2 YYREEE (reference sequence). The CDR3 totals 13 residues. In nucleotides, the CDR3 is TGTGCCGGTAAACGAGAAGCAGGAGGTGAGCAGTTCTTC. Amino acids: CAGKREAGGEQFF.

In the case of this clonotype: At one end, the junction sequence differs from germline, possibly due to a read error. The V gene is TRBV4-1, the J gene TRBJ1-1; D remains unclear. This CDR3 contains 13 residues. Germline CDR1 and CDR2: MGHRA and YSYEKL. The CDR3 loop reads CASSHTLNTEVFF. CDR3 DNA sequence: TGTGCCAGCAGCCACACCCTGAACACTGAAGTTTTCTTT.

A word on this clonotype: One end of the junction varies from germline; a read error may be responsible. V and J are TRBV6-7 and TRBJ2-1; TRBD2 is a possible D gene (6 bases). TRBV6-7 is assigned to the ORF class and has an uncertain function. There are 15 residues in the CDR3. CDR3 protein: CASIYAWRVLDEQFF. As DNA, the CDR3 is TGTGCCAGCATTTACGCCTGGAGGGTGTTGGATGAGCAGTTCTTC.

There are a few counts of this clonotype. The chain is built from TRBV28 and TRBJ2-7; 9 bases fit TRBD1. Unmatched junction bases numbered 7, after V lost 5 bases and J lost 5 bases. There are 14 residues in the CDR3. Per the germline V gene, CDR1 is MDHEN and CDR2 is SYDVKM. The CDR3 DNA reads TGTGCCAGCAGTAACCTACAGGGGGCCGACGAGCAGTACTTC. Its translation: CASSNLQGADEQYF.